This T cell receptor (beta chain) was retrieved from a study of blood T cells in healthy people across ages. Turning to this clonotype: What it binds is unknown.

For the second PCR, which ran for about 6 to 11 cycles, a sample-barcoded 5' primer and a J-beta primer mix were used. In TCRdb, the 5' RACE reads were re-called with MiXCR into one record per CDR3 protein. The data hold around 650,000 distinct CDR3 sequences, with 32% observed a single time. Study outcomes and limitations: The diversity estimates, figures obtained from one million T cells, were considered underestimates.

Each donor was a healthy Caucasian individual from Russia, aged roughly 6 to 95. The CDR3 loop spans 16 amino acids. J was trimmed by 11 bases and V by 6 bases; bases with no gene match: 19. Per germline, CDR1 LGHDT and CDR2 YNNKEL (reference sequence). The sequence was collected from a woman of 80 years or more in good health. The chain uses TRBV3-1 and TRBJ2-5, with 9 bases lining up with TRBD2. Material: blood. The DNA of the CDR3 is TGTGCCAGCAGAGATTTAGCGGCGGGGGGGCTAAATGAGCAGTACTTC. Translated: CASRDLAAGGLNEQYF.